A single sample is the source of the 6 T cell receptor beta chains below, sequenced in a study of blood T cells in healthy people across ages. Next came a second PCR, run for about 7 to 11 cycles, which used a sample-barcoded 5' primer along with a J-beta primer mix. Using its own MiXCR run on the 5' RACE reads, TCRdb lists one record per CDR3 protein. The sample yields under 850,000 distinct CDR3 sequences, 35% to 40% seen once. Sequencing was done on a sample of blood. These TCRs come from a man in his late teens or twenties in good health.

In the case of this clonotype: This could be a read error, since a much larger clone is one nucleotide away. This chain uses TRBV9 with TRBJ2-1, with D perhaps matching TRBD1 (6 bases). Matching the DNA end better, TRBJ2-7 makes the J call doubtful. The CDR3 runs to 15 residues. The germline gives CDR1 SGDLS, CDR2 YYNGEE. The CDR3 loop is CASSVTGNIYNEQYF. The CDR3 bases are TGTGCCAGCAGCGTGACAGGCAATATCTACAATGAGCAGTACTTC.

The J gene is TRBJ1-5, the V gene TRBV7-2; D call uncertain. From germline, CDR1 is SGHTA and CDR2 FQGNSA. This CDR3 has 15 residues. The V end was cut by 5 bases, the J end by 5 bases, with 16 bases between. CDR3 loop: CASSPEGRRDQPQHF. The CDR3 DNA follows: TGTGCCAGCAGCCCCGAGGGAAGACGGGATCAGCCCCAGCATTTT.

A few counts support this clonotype. In nucleotides, the CDR3 is TGCAGTGCGAGGATGACAGGGGGGAGGGAGACCCAGTACTTC. It specifies CSARMTGGRETQYF. The genes are TRBV20-1 and TRBJ2-5, with 9 bases matching TRBD1. The V and J ends lost 6 bases and 5 bases, in that order; junction bases with no gene match: 10. Germline CDR1 is DFQATT and CDR2 is SNEGSKA (reference sequence). CDR3 length: 14 amino acids.

There are a few counts of this clonotype. The rearrangement uses TRBV4-2 and TRBJ2-1; no clear D. The V end lost 0 bases, the J end lost 6 bases, and 9 bases lay between the germline ends. This CDR3 contains 14 residues. CDR1 and CDR2 (germline): LGHNA, YNFKEQ. CDR3 amino acids: CASSQEGQVNEQFF. The CDR3 nucleotides are TGTGCCAGCAGCCAAGAGGGCCAAGTCAATGAGCAGTTCTTC.

J is TRBJ2-7 and V is TRBV20-1; D tentatively reads TRBD1 or TRBD2 (5 bases each). Looked up from germline, CDR1 is DFQATT and CDR2 is SNEGSKA (reference sequence). V was pared by 2 bases and J by 2 bases, with 13 bases between. The CDR3 is 14 residues long. Written as DNA, the CDR3 is TGCAGTGCTAGACCCCTCTCGGGGCCCTACGAGCAGTACTTC. The encoded protein is CSARPLSGPYEQYF.

Comment on this clonotype: One base away lies a much larger clone, so this may be a sequencing read error. J is TRBJ2-1 and V is TRBV27; D is possibly TRBD1 or TRBD2 (5 bases each). The J call may be faulty, since TRBJ2-7 better matches the DNA end. CDR1 MNHEY and CDR2 SMNVEV come from the germline V gene (reference sequence). The CDR3 runs to 15 residues. The CDR3 DNA sequence: TGTGCCAGCAGTTTCATCCCCGGGGCTTACAATGAGCAGTACTTC. Its protein is CASSFIPGAYNEQYF.